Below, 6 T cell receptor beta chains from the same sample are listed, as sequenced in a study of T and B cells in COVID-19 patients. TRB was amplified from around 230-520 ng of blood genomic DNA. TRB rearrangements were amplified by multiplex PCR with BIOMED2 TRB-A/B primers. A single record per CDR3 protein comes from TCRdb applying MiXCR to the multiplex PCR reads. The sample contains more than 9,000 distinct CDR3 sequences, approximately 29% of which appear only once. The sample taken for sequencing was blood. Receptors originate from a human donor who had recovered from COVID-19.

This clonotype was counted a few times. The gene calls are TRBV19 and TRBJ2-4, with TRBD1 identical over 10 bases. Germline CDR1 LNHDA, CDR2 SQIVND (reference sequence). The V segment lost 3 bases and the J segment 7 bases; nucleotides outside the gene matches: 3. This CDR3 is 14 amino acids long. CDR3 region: CASSMRDRGNIQYF. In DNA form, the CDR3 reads TGTGCCAGTAGTATGAGGGACAGGGGTAACATTCAGTACTTC.

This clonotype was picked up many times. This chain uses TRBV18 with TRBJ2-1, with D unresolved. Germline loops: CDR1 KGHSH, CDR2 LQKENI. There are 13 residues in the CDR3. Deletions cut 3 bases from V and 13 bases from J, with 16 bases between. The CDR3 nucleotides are TGTGCCAGCTCACCGGCCCTCGAAGTACCCCAGTTCTTC. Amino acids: CASSPALEVPQFF.

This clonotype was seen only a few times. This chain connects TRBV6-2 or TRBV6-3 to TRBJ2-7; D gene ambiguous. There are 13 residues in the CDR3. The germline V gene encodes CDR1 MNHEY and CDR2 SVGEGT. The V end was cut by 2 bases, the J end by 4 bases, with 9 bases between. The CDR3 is CASSYLSFYEQYV. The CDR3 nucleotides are TGTGCCAGCAGTTACCTTTCGTTTTACGAGCAGTACGTC.

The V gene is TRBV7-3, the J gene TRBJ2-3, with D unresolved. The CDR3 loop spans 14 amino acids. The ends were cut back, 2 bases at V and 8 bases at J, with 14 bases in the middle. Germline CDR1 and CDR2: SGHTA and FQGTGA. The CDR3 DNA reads TGTGCCAGCAGCTTAGAGACTGCCCGAGCTACGCAGTATTTT. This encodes CASSLETARATQYF.

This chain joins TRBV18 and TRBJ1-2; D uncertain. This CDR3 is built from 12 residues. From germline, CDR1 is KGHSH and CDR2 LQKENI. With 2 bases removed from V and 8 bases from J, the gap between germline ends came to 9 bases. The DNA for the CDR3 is TGTGCCAGCTCACCAACCGGAGAGGGCTACACCTTC. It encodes CASSPTGEGYTF. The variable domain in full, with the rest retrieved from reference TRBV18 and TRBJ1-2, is NAGVMQNPRHLVRRRGQEARLRCSPMKGHSHVYWYRQLPEEGLKFMVYLQKENIIDESGMPKERFSAEFPKEGPSILRIQQVVRGDSAAYFCASSPTGEGYTFGSGTRLTVV.

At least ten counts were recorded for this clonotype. This CDR3 reads CASSPPPDSYQETQYF. The CDR3 nucleotides are TGTGCCAGCAGCCCACCCCCGGACTCGTACCAAGAGACCCAGTACTTC. The rearrangement joins TRBV6-2 or TRBV6-3 to TRBJ2-5; weak D call: TRBD2 (5 bases). The germline V and J ends were trimmed by 6 bases and 0 bases, with 17 bases remaining between them. Germline values: CDR1 MNHEY, CDR2 SVGEGT. The CDR3 runs 16 residues.